What follows describes a single TCR beta chain. Antigen specificity is unknown. Isolation of CD4+ naive, central memory, regulatory and stem cell-like memory cells was achieved by sorting via CD45RO/CCR7/CD25/CD127/CD95/CD27. The entry originates in a study of beta chain features in type 1 diabetes. Study-wide results and limits: Relative to healthy donors, patients appeared to have naive, central memory and Treg TCRB repertoires that were more similar. A moderate, significant TCRB CDR3 shortening appeared in type 1 diabetes across four CD4+ subsets.

Trimming cost V 0 bases and J 4 bases, with 8 bases left between them. The CDR3 spans 14 residues. Germline V gives CDR1 KGHSH, CDR2 LQKENI. Expressed TCRB transcripts got sequenced, as all isolated RNA was reverse transcribed. Naive, central memory and regulatory T cell samples yielded around 3.4 million reads on average. Assay used: immunoSEQ multiplex PCR; TCRdb lists only in-frame clones, some missing. The data show about 280,000 clones, 15% seen once. The gene calls are TRBV18 and TRBJ2-3, with D maybe TRBD2 (5 bases). The sequenced sample consisted of naive CD4+ T cells from blood. This TCR derives from a man aged 18 to 30 with type 1 diabetes. The CDR3 DNA is TGTGCCAGCTCACCACCCAGCGGCTCAGATACGCAGTATTTT. Its protein is CASSPPSGSDTQYF. Drawing the rest from reference TRBV18 and TRBJ2-3, the complete variable domain is NAGVMQNPRHLVRRRGQEARLRCSPMKGHSHVYWYRQLPEEGLKFMVYLQKENIIDESGMPKERFSAEFPKEGPSILRIQQVVRGDSAAYFCASSPPSGSDTQYFGPGTRLTVL.